These T cell receptor beta chains were read from a single sample in a study of blood T cell repertoires in COVID-19. The assay was immunoSEQ multiplex PCR, and TCRdb's table has in-frame clones only and misses some. This table holds roughly 150,000 clones, 80% to 85% found once. Sample: peripheral blood. All receptors come from a man between 70 and 80 years old with active or convalescent COVID-19. Both conserved end residues are part of each CDR3. Each record gives: D gene, clone size, V gene, J gene, CDR3 protein, CDR3 DNA. The D gene is left open where the match is weak. Only part of the rows carry a size: once, few, many, or a class if the clone is expanded.

>TRBD1|NA|TRBV7-6|TRBJ1-1
CASSRTGGNLNTEAFF
TGTGCCAGCAGCCGGACAGGGGGAAATCTGAACACTGAAGCTTTCTTT
>TRBD2|NA|TRBV15|TRBJ2-7
CATSPPGTSGRREQYF
TGTGCCACCAGCCCTCCCGGGACTAGCGGGAGACGGGAGCAGTACTTC
>TRBD2|NA|TRBV10-3|TRBJ2-1
CASSGGGDRNEQFF
TGTGCCTCCTCGGGAGGGGGAGACCGCAATGAGCAGTTCTTC
>TRBD1|NA|TRBV19|TRBJ1-4
CASSRTGPANEKLFF
TGTGCCAGTAGTCGGACAGGGCCGGCTAATGAAAAACTGTTTTTT
>TRBD1|NA|TRBV5-1|TRBJ2-7
CASSPPGQGYEQYF
TGCGCCAGCAGCCCTCCGGGACAGGGGTACGAGCAGTACTTC
>TRBD1|once|TRBV13|TRBJ2-1
CASSLARGPYNEQFF
TGTGCCAGCAGCTTAGCCAGGGGGCCTTACAATGAGCAGTTCTTC
>TRBD1|NA|TRBV19|TRBJ1-4
CASTDRAYATNEKLFF
TGTGCCAGTACCGACAGGGCCTATGCAACTAATGAAAAACTGTTTTTT
>NA|NA|TRBV19|TRBJ2-6
CASSRNRDRAGANVLTF
TGTGCCAGTAGTAGAAACAGGGATCGAGCCGGGGCCAACGTCCTGACTTTC
>TRBD1|NA|TRBV19|TRBJ1-3
CASTPWDRTAGNTIYF
TGTGCCAGTACCCCTTGGGACAGGACAGCTGGAAACACCATATATTTT
>NA|NA|TRBV5-1|TRBJ1-1
CASTRRDGLNTEAFF
TGCGCCAGCACCAGGAGGGACGGCCTGAACACTGAAGCTTTCTTT
>NA|NA|TRBV5-1|TRBJ2-7
CASSFGGTSYEQYF
TGCGCCAGCAGCTTTGGCGGGACCTCCTACGAGCAGTACTTC